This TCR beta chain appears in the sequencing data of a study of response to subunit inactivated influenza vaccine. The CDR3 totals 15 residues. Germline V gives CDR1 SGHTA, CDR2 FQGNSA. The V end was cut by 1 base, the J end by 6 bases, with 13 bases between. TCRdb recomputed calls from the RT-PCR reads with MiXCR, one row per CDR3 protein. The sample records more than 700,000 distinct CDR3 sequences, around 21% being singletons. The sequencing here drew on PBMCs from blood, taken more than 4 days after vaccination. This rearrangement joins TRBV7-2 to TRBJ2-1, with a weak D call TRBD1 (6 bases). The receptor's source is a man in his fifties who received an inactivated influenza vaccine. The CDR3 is CASSLGGLVRNEQFF. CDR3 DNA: TGTGCCAGCAGCTTAGGGGGGCTTGTACGCAATGAGCAGTTCTTC.